This is a list of T cell receptor beta chains from one sample in a study of CD8 T cells in Susac syndrome. TCRdb independently ran MiXCR on the immunoSEQ multiplex PCR reads; one entry per CDR3 protein. The sample lists some 300,000 distinct CDR3 sequences, 70% to 90% occurring once. Material: CD8+ T cells from PBMCs. The receptors were gathered from a human donor with multiple sclerosis. The CDR3 runs from the conserved cysteine through the conserved F or W. Fields, in order: CDR3 DNA, CDR3 protein, J gene, clone size, V gene, D gene, CDR3 length. D genes are given only for firm matches. For some rows the clone size is stated as once, few or many, or as a class when expanded; others skip it.

CDR3 DNA: TGTGCCAGCAGTCTCCCAAGGACAGGGGAAACCTACGAGCAGTACTTC
CDR3 protein: CASSLPRTGETYEQYF
J gene: TRBJ2-7
clone size: few
V gene: TRBV27
D gene: TRBD1
CDR3 length: 16

CDR3 DNA: TGTGCCACCGCCTACCTTCCGACTAGCGAGTACGAGCAGTACTTC
CDR3 protein: CATAYLPTSEYEQYF
J gene: TRBJ2-7
clone size: NA
V gene: TRBV15
D gene: TRBD2
CDR3 length: 15

CDR3 DNA: TGCAGTGCTTCTGAGTGGACAGCCTGGGGTAATCAGCCCCAGCATTTT
CDR3 protein: CSASEWTAWGNQPQHF
J gene: TRBJ1-5
clone size: NA
V gene: TRBV20-1
D gene: NA
CDR3 length: 16

CDR3 DNA: TGCAGCGCCCCCCAGACAGGGGACACTGAAGCTTTCTTT
CDR3 protein: CSAPQTGDTEAFF
J gene: TRBJ1-1
clone size: NA
V gene: TRBV29-1
D gene: TRBD1
CDR3 length: 13

CDR3 DNA: TGTGCCAGCAGCTTAAGGAGAATGTCAGATACGCAGTATTTT
CDR3 protein: CASSLRRMSDTQYF
J gene: TRBJ2-3
clone size: NA
V gene: TRBV7-2
D gene: NA
CDR3 length: 14

CDR3 DNA: TGCAGCGCCCGGGCAGGGTCTGGTGAGCAGTTCTTC
CDR3 protein: CSARAGSGEQFF
J gene: TRBJ2-1
clone size: NA
V gene: TRBV29-1
D gene: NA
CDR3 length: 12

CDR3 DNA: TGTGCCAGCAGTTTCCTTGGCCCCATCGGTATAGATACGCAGTATTTT
CDR3 protein: CASSFLGPIGIDTQYF
J gene: TRBJ2-3
clone size: NA
V gene: TRBV27
D gene: NA
CDR3 length: 16

CDR3 DNA: TGTGCCAGCAGTTACGGCGGTTACACCGGGGAGCTGTTTTTT
CDR3 protein: CASSYGGYTGELFF
J gene: TRBJ2-2
clone size: NA
V gene: TRBV6-5
D gene: NA
CDR3 length: 14

CDR3 DNA: TGTGCCAGCAGATCCACGGGGGGCGGGTATAATTCACCCCTCCACTTT
CDR3 protein: CASRSTGGGYNSPLHF
J gene: TRBJ1-6
clone size: NA
V gene: TRBV12-3/TRBV12-4
D gene: NA
CDR3 length: 16

CDR3 DNA: TGTGCCAGCAGTCCCCACACCGGCCCTACTCTTTACGAGCAGTACTTC
CDR3 protein: CASSPHTGPTLYEQYF
J gene: TRBJ2-7
clone size: few
V gene: TRBV6-1
D gene: NA
CDR3 length: 16

CDR3 DNA: TGTGCCAGCAGCTTTCGCAAGCGGGAAGCTTTCTTT
CDR3 protein: CASSFRKREAFF
J gene: TRBJ1-1
clone size: NA
V gene: TRBV7-9
D gene: NA
CDR3 length: 12

CDR3 DNA: TGTGCCAGCAGCTGGGGTGATGGCTACACCTTC
CDR3 protein: CASSWGDGYTF
J gene: TRBJ1-2
clone size: NA
V gene: TRBV7-9
D gene: NA
CDR3 length: 11

CDR3 DNA: TGTGCCATCAGTGAGGATGGGGAAGTCCCAGATACGCAGTATTTT
CDR3 protein: CAISEDGEVPDTQYF
J gene: TRBJ2-3
clone size: NA
V gene: TRBV10-3
D gene: NA
CDR3 length: 15

CDR3 DNA: TGTGCCAGCAGTTTACTAGTCAATGAGCAGTTCTTC
CDR3 protein: CASSLLVNEQFF
J gene: TRBJ2-1
clone size: NA
V gene: TRBV12-3/TRBV12-4
D gene: NA
CDR3 length: 12

CDR3 DNA: TGTGCCAGCAGACCCGGGCAGGGGGCCGATCAGCCCCAGCATTTT
CDR3 protein: CASRPGQGADQPQHF
J gene: TRBJ1-5
clone size: few
V gene: TRBV2
D gene: TRBD1
CDR3 length: 15

CDR3 DNA: TGTGCCAGTCGATATAGCAATCAGCCCCAGCATTTT
CDR3 protein: CASRYSNQPQHF
J gene: TRBJ1-5
clone size: NA
V gene: TRBV19
D gene: NA
CDR3 length: 12

CDR3 DNA: TGTGCCAGCACCAACGAGGACAGGGCCTACGAGCAGTACTTC
CDR3 protein: CASTNEDRAYEQYF
J gene: TRBJ2-7
clone size: NA
V gene: TRBV6-1
D gene: TRBD1
CDR3 length: 14

CDR3 DNA: TGTGCCGTGGGACGGAGGGAAACTGAAGCTTTCTTT
CDR3 protein: CAVGRRETEAFF
J gene: TRBJ1-1
clone size: NA
V gene: TRBV24-1
D gene: NA
CDR3 length: 12

CDR3 DNA: TGTGCCAGCAGCCCCAACTACAATGAGCAGTTCTTC
CDR3 protein: CASSPNYNEQFF
J gene: TRBJ2-1
clone size: NA
V gene: TRBV7-9
D gene: NA
CDR3 length: 12

CDR3 DNA: TGTGCCAGCAGTTTTCTGCCTGCAACTAATGAAAAACTGTTTTTT
CDR3 protein: CASSFLPATNEKLFF
J gene: TRBJ1-4
clone size: NA
V gene: TRBV28
D gene: NA
CDR3 length: 15

CDR3 DNA: TGCGCCAGCAGCTTAGGACAGGGTAACAATGAGCAGTTCTTC
CDR3 protein: CASSLGQGNNEQFF
J gene: TRBJ2-1
clone size: NA
V gene: TRBV5-1
D gene: TRBD1
CDR3 length: 14

CDR3 DNA: TGTGCCAGCAGCTGGGGTGATTTAGTGCCTGAAGCTTTCTTT
CDR3 protein: CASSWGDLVPEAFF
J gene: TRBJ1-1
clone size: few
V gene: TRBV7-9
D gene: NA
CDR3 length: 14

CDR3 DNA: TGTGCCAGCAGCCTCAGTGGGACTAGCGGCACAGATACGCAGTATTTT
CDR3 protein: CASSLSGTSGTDTQYF
J gene: TRBJ2-3
clone size: once
V gene: TRBV28
D gene: TRBD2
CDR3 length: 16

CDR3 DNA: TGTGCCAGCAGGGTCACTCGTGCCAGCTCCTACGAGCAGTACTTC
CDR3 protein: CASRVTRASSYEQYF
J gene: TRBJ2-7
clone size: NA
V gene: TRBV2
D gene: NA
CDR3 length: 15

CDR3 DNA: TGCGCCAGCAGCCAAGCCACAGGGGCTAACTATGGCTACACCTTC
CDR3 protein: CASSQATGANYGYTF
J gene: TRBJ1-2
clone size: NA
V gene: TRBV4-1
D gene: TRBD1
CDR3 length: 15

CDR3 DNA: TGTGCCAGCAGTTCCTCGGGACTAGCGCGAGGGTTGACCCAGTACTTC
CDR3 protein: CASSSSGLARGLTQYF
J gene: TRBJ2-5
clone size: NA
V gene: TRBV27
D gene: TRBD2
CDR3 length: 16

CDR3 DNA: TGTGCCAGCAGTGAATGGCAGGGGGGTTACTACGAGCAGTACTTC
CDR3 protein: CASSEWQGGYYEQYF
J gene: TRBJ2-7
clone size: few
V gene: TRBV6-1
D gene: NA
CDR3 length: 15

CDR3 DNA: TGTGCCAGCACCAGGGGACTAGCGGGTAACAATGAGCAGTTCTTC
CDR3 protein: CASTRGLAGNNEQFF
J gene: TRBJ2-1
clone size: NA
V gene: TRBV27
D gene: TRBD2
CDR3 length: 15

CDR3 DNA: TGTGCCTGGAGGGGACTAGCGGGATCCGCCACGGTCCAAGAGACCCAGTACTTC
CDR3 protein: CAWRGLAGSATVQETQYF
J gene: TRBJ2-5
clone size: NA
V gene: TRBV30
D gene: TRBD2
CDR3 length: 18

CDR3 DNA: TGTGCCAGCAGTACAATGGGGCCAGGGGTCGAGCAGTACTTC
CDR3 protein: CASSTMGPGVEQYF
J gene: TRBJ2-7
clone size: NA
V gene: TRBV27
D gene: NA
CDR3 length: 14

CDR3 DNA: TGTGCCAGCAGCTTAGACAGGGCGGCGCAGTACTTC
CDR3 protein: CASSLDRAAQYF
J gene: TRBJ2-7
clone size: NA
V gene: TRBV7-9
D gene: NA
CDR3 length: 12

CDR3 DNA: TGTGCCAGCTCACCGCAGCCCCGGGCCTCTAGCTACGAGCAGTACTTC
CDR3 protein: CASSPQPRASSYEQYF
J gene: TRBJ2-7
clone size: NA
V gene: TRBV18
D gene: NA
CDR3 length: 16

CDR3 DNA: TGTGCCAGCAGCGTGTACCCGGGACTAGCGGGAGGAACCGGGGAGCTGTTTTTT
CDR3 protein: CASSVYPGLAGGTGELFF
J gene: TRBJ2-2
clone size: NA
V gene: TRBV9
D gene: TRBD2
CDR3 length: 18

CDR3 DNA: TGTGCCAGCAGCCCCCAACCTCCGGGACTAGTACCTACCAGGGCCTACAATGAGCAGTTCTTC
CDR3 protein: CASSPQPPGLVPTRAYNEQFF
J gene: TRBJ2-1
clone size: NA
V gene: TRBV9
D gene: TRBD2
CDR3 length: 21

CDR3 DNA: TGTGCCAGCAGCTTTTTGGGACGCTATGGCTACACCTTC
CDR3 protein: CASSFLGRYGYTF
J gene: TRBJ1-2
clone size: few
V gene: TRBV7-3
D gene: NA
CDR3 length: 13

CDR3 DNA: TGCGCCAGCAGCATGCACAGGGCGGGCATGAACACTGAAGCTTTCTTT
CDR3 protein: CASSMHRAGMNTEAFF
J gene: TRBJ1-1
clone size: NA
V gene: TRBV5-1
D gene: NA
CDR3 length: 16

CDR3 DNA: TGTGCCAGCAGTAATCCGCTAGCAGGTTCCTACGAGCAGTACTTC
CDR3 protein: CASSNPLAGSYEQYF
J gene: TRBJ2-7
clone size: NA
V gene: TRBV12-3/TRBV12-4
D gene: NA
CDR3 length: 15

CDR3 DNA: TGTGCCAGCAGTATCTCGGTGACCGGGGGTGGCTACGAGCAGTACTTC
CDR3 protein: CASSISVTGGGYEQYF
J gene: TRBJ2-7
clone size: few
V gene: TRBV28
D gene: NA
CDR3 length: 16

CDR3 DNA: TGTGCCAGCAGCCCCAACCCGAGTTCCTACAATGAGCAGTTCTTC
CDR3 protein: CASSPNPSSYNEQFF
J gene: TRBJ2-1
clone size: NA
V gene: TRBV7-9
D gene: NA
CDR3 length: 15

CDR3 DNA: TGTGCCATCAGTGAGCGGGGCTACGAGCAGTACTTC
CDR3 protein: CAISERGYEQYF
J gene: TRBJ2-7
clone size: few
V gene: TRBV10-3
D gene: NA
CDR3 length: 12

CDR3 DNA: TGCAGTGCACTACCACCAATTGTCGAGCAGTACTTC
CDR3 protein: CSALPPIVEQYF
J gene: TRBJ2-7
clone size: NA
V gene: TRBV20-1
D gene: NA
CDR3 length: 12

CDR3 DNA: TGTGCCAGCAGTTTCAACAGCTACTCCTACGAGCAGTACTTC
CDR3 protein: CASSFNSYSYEQYF
J gene: TRBJ2-7
clone size: NA
V gene: TRBV27
D gene: NA
CDR3 length: 14

CDR3 DNA: TGTGCCAGCAGCCCGGGAAGGGACCTCCAGCACTACGAGCAGTACTTC
CDR3 protein: CASSPGRDLQHYEQYF
J gene: TRBJ2-7
clone size: NA
V gene: TRBV5-4
D gene: NA
CDR3 length: 16

CDR3 DNA: TGTGCCAGCAGCGGGGGACAGGGTAATTCCTACGAGCAGTACTTC
CDR3 protein: CASSGGQGNSYEQYF
J gene: TRBJ2-7
clone size: NA
V gene: TRBV7-9
D gene: TRBD1
CDR3 length: 15

CDR3 DNA: TGTGCCAGCACAGCCGGACAGGGTGGCAATCAGCCCCAGCATTTT
CDR3 protein: CASTAGQGGNQPQHF
J gene: TRBJ1-5
clone size: NA
V gene: TRBV27
D gene: TRBD1
CDR3 length: 15

CDR3 DNA: TGTGCCAGCAGCTTGTTGAGGACGGTCCAAGAGACCCAGTACTTC
CDR3 protein: CASSLLRTVQETQYF
J gene: TRBJ2-5
clone size: once
V gene: TRBV7-6
D gene: NA
CDR3 length: 15

CDR3 DNA: TGTGCCAGCAGTTACAGGGAAGATGGCTACACCTTC
CDR3 protein: CASSYREDGYTF
J gene: TRBJ1-2
clone size: NA
V gene: TRBV6-6
D gene: NA
CDR3 length: 12

CDR3 DNA: TGTGCCAGCAGAAACAGGGGGCGAGAGACCCAGTACTTC
CDR3 protein: CASRNRGRETQYF
J gene: TRBJ2-5
clone size: NA
V gene: TRBV6-1
D gene: TRBD1
CDR3 length: 13

CDR3 DNA: TGTGCCAGCAGTGTGTCCCCACCCTCCTACGAGCAGTACTTC
CDR3 protein: CASSVSPPSYEQYF
J gene: TRBJ2-7
clone size: NA
V gene: TRBV6-6
D gene: NA
CDR3 length: 14

CDR3 DNA: TGTGCCAGCAGTCCCGGGACAGCACCTAATGAAAAACTGTTTTTT
CDR3 protein: CASSPGTAPNEKLFF
J gene: TRBJ1-4
clone size: NA
V gene: TRBV6-1
D gene: TRBD1
CDR3 length: 15

CDR3 DNA: TGCGCCAGCAGCTCTCCCCGGGACAGGTCCTCAAATACGCAGTATTTT
CDR3 protein: CASSSPRDRSSNTQYF
J gene: TRBJ2-3
clone size: NA
V gene: TRBV5-1
D gene: TRBD1
CDR3 length: 16

CDR3 DNA: TGTGCCAGCAGTGTCAGACAGGGGGATCAGCCCCAGCATTTT
CDR3 protein: CASSVRQGDQPQHF
J gene: TRBJ1-5
clone size: NA
V gene: TRBV27
D gene: TRBD1
CDR3 length: 14